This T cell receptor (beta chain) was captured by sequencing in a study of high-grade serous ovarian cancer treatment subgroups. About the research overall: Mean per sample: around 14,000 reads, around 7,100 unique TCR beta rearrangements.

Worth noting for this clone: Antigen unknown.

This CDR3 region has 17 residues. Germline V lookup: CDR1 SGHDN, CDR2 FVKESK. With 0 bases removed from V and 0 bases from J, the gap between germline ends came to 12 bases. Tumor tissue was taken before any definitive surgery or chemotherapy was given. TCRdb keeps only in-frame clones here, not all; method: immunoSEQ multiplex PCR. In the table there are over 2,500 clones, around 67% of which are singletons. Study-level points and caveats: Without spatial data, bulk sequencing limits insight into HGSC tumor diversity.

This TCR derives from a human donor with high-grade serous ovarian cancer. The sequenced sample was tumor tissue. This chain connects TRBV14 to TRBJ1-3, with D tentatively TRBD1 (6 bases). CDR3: CASSQEGGFGSGNTIYF. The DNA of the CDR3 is TGTGCCAGCAGCCAAGAAGGGGGATTTGGCTCTGGAAACACCATATATTTT.